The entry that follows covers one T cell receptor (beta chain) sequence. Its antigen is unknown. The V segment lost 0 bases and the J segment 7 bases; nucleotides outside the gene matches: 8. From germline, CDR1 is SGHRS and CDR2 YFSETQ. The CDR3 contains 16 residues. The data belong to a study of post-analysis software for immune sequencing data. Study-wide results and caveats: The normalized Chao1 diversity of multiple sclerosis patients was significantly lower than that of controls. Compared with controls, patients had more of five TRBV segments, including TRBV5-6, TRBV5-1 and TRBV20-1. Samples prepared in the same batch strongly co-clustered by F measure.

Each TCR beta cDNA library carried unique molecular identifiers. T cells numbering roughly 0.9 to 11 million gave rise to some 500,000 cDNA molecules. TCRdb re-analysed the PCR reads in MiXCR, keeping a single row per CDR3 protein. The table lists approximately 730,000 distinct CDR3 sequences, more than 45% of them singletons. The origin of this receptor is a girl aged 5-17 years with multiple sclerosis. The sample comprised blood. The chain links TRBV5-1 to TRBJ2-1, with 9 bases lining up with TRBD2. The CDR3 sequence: CASSLVTTSGRNEQFF. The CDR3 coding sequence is TGCGCCAGCAGCTTGGTAACGACTAGCGGAAGGAATGAGCAGTTCTTC.